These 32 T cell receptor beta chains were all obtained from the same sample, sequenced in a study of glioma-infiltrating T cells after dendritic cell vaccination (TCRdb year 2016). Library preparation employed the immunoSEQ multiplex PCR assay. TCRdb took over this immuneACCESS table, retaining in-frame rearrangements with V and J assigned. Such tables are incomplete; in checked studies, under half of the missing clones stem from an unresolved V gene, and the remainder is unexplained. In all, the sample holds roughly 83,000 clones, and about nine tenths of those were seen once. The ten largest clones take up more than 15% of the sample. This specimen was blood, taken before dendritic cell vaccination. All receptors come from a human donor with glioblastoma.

CDR3 in amino acids: CASSRQGASEAFF. CDR3 in DNA: TGTGCCAGCAGTAGGCAGGGGGCATCTGAAGCTTTCTTT. V and J are TRBV27 and TRBJ1-1; 8 bases line up with TRBD1. There are 13 residues in the CDR3. V gave up 5 bases and J gave up 6 bases; unmatched junction bases: 5. The germline V gene has CDR1 MNHEY and CDR2 SMNVEV (reference sequence).

The CDR3 DNA sequence: TGTGCCAGCAGTCCCTCTTACACTGAAGCTTTCTTT. Its translation is CASSPSYTEAFF. V and J are TRBV28 and TRBJ1-1; D is undetermined. V was shortened by 5 bases and J by 3 bases, with 7 bases between the two germline ends. This CDR3 spans 12 amino acids. Germline lookup yields CDR1 MDHEN and CDR2 SYDVKM.

The CDR3 coding sequence is TGTGCCAGCAGGGCCCCAGGACTAGTCTACAATGAGCAGTTCTTC. It is translated as CASRAPGLVYNEQFF. The chain joins TRBV28 to TRBJ2-1, with TRBD2 matching 7 bases. The CDR3 is 15 residues long. Trimming at V came to 6 bases and at J to 3 bases, leaving 8 bases not matched to a gene. The germline gives CDR1 MDHEN, CDR2 SYDVKM. The full variable domain, with the rest looked up from reference TRBV28 and TRBJ2-1, is DVKVTQSSRYLVKRTGEKVFLECVQDMDHENMFWYRQDPGLGLRLIYFSYDVKMKEKGDIPEGYSVSREKKERFSLILESASTNQTSMYLCASRAPGLVYNEQFFGPGTRLTVL.

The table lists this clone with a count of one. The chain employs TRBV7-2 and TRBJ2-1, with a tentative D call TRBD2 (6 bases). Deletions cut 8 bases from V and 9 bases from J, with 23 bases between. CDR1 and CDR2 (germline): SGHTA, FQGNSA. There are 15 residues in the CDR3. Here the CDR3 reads CASVWFGGMRGEQFF. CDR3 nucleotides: TGTGCCAGCGTATGGTTCGGCGGTATGCGGGGTGAGCAGTTCTTC.

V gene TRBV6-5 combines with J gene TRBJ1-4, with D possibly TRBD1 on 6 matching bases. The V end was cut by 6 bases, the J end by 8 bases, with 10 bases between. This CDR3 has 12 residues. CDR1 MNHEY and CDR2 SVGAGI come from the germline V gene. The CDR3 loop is CASSRTGEKLFF. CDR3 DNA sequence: TGTGCCAGCAGCCGAACAGGGGAAAAACTGTTTTTT.

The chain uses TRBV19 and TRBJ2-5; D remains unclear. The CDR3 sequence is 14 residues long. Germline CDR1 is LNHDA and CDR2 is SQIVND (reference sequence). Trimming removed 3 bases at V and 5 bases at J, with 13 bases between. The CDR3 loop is CASSIRSIRETQYF. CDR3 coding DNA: TGTGCCAGTAGTATTCGATCCATTCGGGAGACCCAGTACTTC.

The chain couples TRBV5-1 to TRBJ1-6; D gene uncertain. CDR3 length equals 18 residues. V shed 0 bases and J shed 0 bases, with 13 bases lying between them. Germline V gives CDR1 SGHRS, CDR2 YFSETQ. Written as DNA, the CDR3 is TGCGCCAGCAGCTTGGAACCGATCTACAGCTCCTATAATTCACCCCTCCACTTT. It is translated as CASSLEPIYSSYNSPLHF.

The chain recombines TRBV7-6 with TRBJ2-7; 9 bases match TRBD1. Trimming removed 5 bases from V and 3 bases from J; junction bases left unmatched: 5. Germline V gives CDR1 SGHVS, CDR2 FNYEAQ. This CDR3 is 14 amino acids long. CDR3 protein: CASSQGQGSYEQYF. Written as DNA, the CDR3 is TGTGCCAGCAGCCAAGGACAGGGGAGCTACGAGCAGTACTTC.

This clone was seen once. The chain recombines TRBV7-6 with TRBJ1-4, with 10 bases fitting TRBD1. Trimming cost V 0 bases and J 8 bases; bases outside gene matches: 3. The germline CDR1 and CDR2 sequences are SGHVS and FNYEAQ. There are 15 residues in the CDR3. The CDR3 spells CASSLAGTGDEKLFF. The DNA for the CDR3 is TGTGCCAGCAGCTTAGCCGGGACAGGGGACGAAAAACTGTTTTTT.

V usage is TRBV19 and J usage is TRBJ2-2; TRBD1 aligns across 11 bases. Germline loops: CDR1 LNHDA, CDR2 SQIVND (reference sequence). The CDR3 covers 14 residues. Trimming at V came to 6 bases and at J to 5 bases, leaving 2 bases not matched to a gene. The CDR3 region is CASRGQGETGELFF. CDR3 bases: TGTGCCAGTAGGGGACAGGGGGAGACCGGGGAGCTGTTTTTT. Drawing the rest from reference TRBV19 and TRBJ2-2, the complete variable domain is DGGITQSPKYLFRKEGQNVTLSCEQNLNHDAMYWYRQDPGQGLRLIYYSQIVNDFQKGDIAEGYSVSREKKESFPLTVTSAQKNPTAFYLCASRGQGETGELFFGEGSRLTVL.

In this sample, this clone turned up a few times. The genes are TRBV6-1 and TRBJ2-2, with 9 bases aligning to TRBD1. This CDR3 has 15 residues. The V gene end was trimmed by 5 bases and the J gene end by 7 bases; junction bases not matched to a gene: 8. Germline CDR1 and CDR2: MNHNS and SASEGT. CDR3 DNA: TGTGCCAGCAGTCCCGGGACAGGGTATGGCGGGGAGCTGTTTTTT. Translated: CASSPGTGYGGELFF.

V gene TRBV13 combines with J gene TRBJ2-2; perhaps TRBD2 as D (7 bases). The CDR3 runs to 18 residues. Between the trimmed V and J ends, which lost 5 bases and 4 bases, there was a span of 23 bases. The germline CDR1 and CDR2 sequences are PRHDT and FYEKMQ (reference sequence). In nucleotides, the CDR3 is TGTGCCAGCAGCCGAGGGGGGGGCAGGCGGAGCCTCACCGGGGAGCTGTTTTTT. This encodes CASSRGGGRRSLTGELFF.

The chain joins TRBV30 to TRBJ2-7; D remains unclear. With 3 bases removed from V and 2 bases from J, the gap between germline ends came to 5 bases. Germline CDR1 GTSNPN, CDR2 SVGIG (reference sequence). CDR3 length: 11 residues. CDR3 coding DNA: TGTGCCTGGAGCTTCGCCTACGAGCAGTACTTC. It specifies CAWSFAYEQYF.

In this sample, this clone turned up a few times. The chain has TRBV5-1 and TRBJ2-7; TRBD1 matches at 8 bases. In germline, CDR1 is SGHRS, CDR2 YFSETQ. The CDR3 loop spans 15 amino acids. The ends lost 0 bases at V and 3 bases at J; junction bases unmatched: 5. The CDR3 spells CASSLAFDRGYEQYF. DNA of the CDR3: TGCGCCAGCAGCTTGGCCTTTGACAGGGGCTACGAGCAGTACTTC.

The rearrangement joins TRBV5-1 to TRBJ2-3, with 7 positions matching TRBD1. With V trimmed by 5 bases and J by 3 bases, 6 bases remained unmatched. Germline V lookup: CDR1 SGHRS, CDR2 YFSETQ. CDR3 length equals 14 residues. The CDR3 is CASRTGQRTDTQYF. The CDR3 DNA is TGCGCCAGCAGAACGGGACAGCGGACAGATACGCAGTATTTT.

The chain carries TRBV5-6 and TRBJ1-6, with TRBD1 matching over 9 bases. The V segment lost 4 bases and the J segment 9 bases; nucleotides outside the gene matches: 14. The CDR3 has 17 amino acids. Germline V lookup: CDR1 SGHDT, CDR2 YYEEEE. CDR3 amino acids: CASSPRQGGIGGSPLHF. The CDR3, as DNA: TGTGCCAGCAGCCCACGACAGGGGGGGATCGGAGGTTCACCCCTCCACTTT.

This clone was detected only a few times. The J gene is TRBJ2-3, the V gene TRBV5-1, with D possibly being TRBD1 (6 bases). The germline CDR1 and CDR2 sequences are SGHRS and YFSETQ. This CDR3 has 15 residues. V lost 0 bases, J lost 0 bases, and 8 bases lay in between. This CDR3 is CASSLGGPSTDTQYF. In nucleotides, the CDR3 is TGCGCCAGCAGCTTGGGGGGGCCTAGCACAGATACGCAGTATTTT.

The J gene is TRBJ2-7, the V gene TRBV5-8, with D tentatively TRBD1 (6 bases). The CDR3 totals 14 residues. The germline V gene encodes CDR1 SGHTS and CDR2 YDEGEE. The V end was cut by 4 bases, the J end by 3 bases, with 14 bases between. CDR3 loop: CASSPRTDFYEQYF. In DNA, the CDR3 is TGTGCCAGCAGCCCCAGGACAGACTTCTACGAGCAGTACTTC.

CDR3 protein: CASSLQGEKLFF. The CDR3 DNA reads as TGTGCCAGCAGCTTACAGGGTGAAAAACTGTTTTTT. The genes are TRBV7-9 and TRBJ1-4; tentatively, D is TRBD1 (5 bases). The germline CDR1 and CDR2 sequences are SEHNR and FQNEAQ (reference sequence). The CDR3 totals 12 residues. V lost 2 bases and J 7 bases, leaving 5 bases between the germline ends.

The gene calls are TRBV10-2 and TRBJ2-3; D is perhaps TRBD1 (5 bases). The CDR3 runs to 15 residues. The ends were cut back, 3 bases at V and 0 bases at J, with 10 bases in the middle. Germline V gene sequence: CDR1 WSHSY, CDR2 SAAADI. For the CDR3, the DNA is TGCGCCAGCAGTGATTGGCAGGGTAGCACAGATACGCAGTATTTT. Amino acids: CASSDWQGSTDTQYF.

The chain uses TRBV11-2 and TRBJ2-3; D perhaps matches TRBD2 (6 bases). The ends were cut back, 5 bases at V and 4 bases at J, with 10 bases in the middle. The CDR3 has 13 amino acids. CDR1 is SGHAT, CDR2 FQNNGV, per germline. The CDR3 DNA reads TGTGCCAGCAGCCGAGGGGAGGCAGATACGCAGTATTTT. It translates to CASSRGEADTQYF.

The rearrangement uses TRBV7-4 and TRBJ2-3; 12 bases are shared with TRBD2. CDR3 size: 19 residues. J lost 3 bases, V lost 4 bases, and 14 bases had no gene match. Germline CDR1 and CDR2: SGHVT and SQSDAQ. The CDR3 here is CASSYWLAGGPLTTDTQYF. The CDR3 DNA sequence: TGTGCCAGCAGCTACTGGCTAGCGGGGGGGCCACTTACAACAGATACGCAGTATTTT.

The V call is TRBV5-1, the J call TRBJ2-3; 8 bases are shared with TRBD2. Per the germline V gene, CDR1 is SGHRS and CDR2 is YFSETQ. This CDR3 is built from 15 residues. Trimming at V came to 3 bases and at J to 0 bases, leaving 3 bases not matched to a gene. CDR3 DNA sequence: TGCGCCAGCAGCTCCGGACTAGCTAGCACAGATACGCAGTATTTT. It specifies CASSSGLASTDTQYF.

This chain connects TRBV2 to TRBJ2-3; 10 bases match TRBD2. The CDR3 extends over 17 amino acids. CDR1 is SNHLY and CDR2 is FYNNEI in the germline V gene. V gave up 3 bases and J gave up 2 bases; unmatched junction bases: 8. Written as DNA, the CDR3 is TGTGCCAGCAGTGATCGGACTAGCGGTTCCGTCACAGATACGCAGTATTTT. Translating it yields CASSDRTSGSVTDTQYF.

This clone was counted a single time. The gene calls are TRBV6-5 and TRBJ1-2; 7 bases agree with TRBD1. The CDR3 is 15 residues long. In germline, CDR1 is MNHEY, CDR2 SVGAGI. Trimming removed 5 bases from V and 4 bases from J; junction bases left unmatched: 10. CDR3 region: CASSRNGQATYGYTF. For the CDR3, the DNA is TGTGCCAGCAGTCGCAATGGACAGGCAACCTATGGCTACACCTTC.

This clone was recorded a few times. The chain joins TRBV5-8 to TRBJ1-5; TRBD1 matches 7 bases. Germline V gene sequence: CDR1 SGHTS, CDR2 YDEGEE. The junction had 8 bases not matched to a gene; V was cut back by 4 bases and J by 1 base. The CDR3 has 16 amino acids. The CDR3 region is CASSPMTGSSNQPQHF. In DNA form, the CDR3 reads TGTGCCAGCAGCCCCATGACAGGGTCCAGCAATCAGCCCCAGCATTTT.

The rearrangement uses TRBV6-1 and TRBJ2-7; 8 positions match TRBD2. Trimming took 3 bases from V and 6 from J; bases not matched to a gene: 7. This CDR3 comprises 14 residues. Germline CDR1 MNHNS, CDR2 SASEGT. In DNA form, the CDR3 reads TGTGCCAGCAGTGAGGGGACTAGTAAAGGCGAGCAGTACTTC. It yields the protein CASSEGTSKGEQYF.

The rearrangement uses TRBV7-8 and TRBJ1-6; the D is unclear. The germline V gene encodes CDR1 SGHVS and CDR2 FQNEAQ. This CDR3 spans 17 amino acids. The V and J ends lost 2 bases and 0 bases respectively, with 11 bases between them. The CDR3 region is CASSLWGESSYNSPLHF. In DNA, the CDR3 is TGTGCCAGCAGCTTATGGGGAGAGAGCTCCTATAATTCACCCCTCCACTTT.

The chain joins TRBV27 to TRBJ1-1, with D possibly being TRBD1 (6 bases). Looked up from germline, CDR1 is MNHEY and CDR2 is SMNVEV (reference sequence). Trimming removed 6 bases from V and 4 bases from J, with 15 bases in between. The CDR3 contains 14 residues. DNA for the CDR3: TGTGCCAGCAGCCAGGCAGGGGTGGGCACTGAAGCTTTCTTT. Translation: CASSQAGVGTEAFF.

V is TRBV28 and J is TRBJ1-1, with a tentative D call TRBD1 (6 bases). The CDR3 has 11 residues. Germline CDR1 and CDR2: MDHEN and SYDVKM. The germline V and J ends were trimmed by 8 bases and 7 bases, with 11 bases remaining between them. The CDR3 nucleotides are TGTGCCAGCGGACAGAGCCTTGAAGCTTTCTTT. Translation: CASGQSLEAFF.

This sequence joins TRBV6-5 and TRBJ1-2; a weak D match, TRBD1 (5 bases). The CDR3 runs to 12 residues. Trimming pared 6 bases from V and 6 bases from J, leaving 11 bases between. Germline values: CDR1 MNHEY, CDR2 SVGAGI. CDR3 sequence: CASSFRGNGYTF. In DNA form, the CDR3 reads TGTGCCAGCAGCTTCCGGGGGAATGGCTACACCTTC.

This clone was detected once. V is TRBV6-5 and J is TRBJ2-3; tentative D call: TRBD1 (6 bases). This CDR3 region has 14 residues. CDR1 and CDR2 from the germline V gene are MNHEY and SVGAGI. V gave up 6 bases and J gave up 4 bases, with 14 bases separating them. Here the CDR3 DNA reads TGTGCCAGCAGCCACAGGGATCGGTCAGATACGCAGTATTTT. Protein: CASSHRDRSDTQYF.